Described below is a single T cell receptor (beta chain) sequence and its context. These data are taken from a study of T-cell reconstitution after alpha-beta-depleted transplantation in children. With V trimmed by 4 bases and J by 5 bases, 14 bases remained unmatched. The CDR3 covers 16 residues. Germline-derived CDR1 and CDR2 are SGHRS and YFSETQ. This sample's TCRbeta library carried unique molecular identifier barcodes. Using its own MiXCR run on the PCR reads, TCRdb lists one record per CDR3 protein. The data contain more than 550,000 distinct CDR3 sequences, 8% to 11% of them seen just once; the ten biggest clones take up roughly 4%.

The gene calls are TRBV5-1 and TRBJ2-5; 7 nucleotides line up with TRBD2. The sample consisted of PBMCs from the stem cell graft donor, taken from the stem cell graft. This TCR came from a human donor who donated a stem cell graft to a child with acute myeloid leukemia. CDR3 amino acids: CASSPALAGVGETQYF. In DNA, the CDR3 is TGCGCCAGCAGCCCGGCCTTAGCGGGTGTGGGGGAGACCCAGTACTTC.